A single T cell receptor (beta chain) is shown here with its context. Germline V CDR1 and CDR2: LNHDA, SQIVND (reference sequence). Trimming left V 5 bases short and J 0 bases short, with 5 bases between. CDR3 length equals 14 residues. These data come from a study of blood T cell repertoires in COVID-19. Across the whole study: The United States, Italy and Spain were the sources of the acute and convalescent COVID-19 samples. T cells, B-cell-depleted T cells, or PBMCs supplied cDNA or gDNA.

As processed by the authors: By means of reference gene primer amplification, nucleated cell counts were estimated. Profiling relied on immunoSEQ multiplex PCR, and the TCRdb table lists in-frame clones only, not all of them. From that table come the V and J calls and clone size; the DNA was used to work out D and trimming. This table holds about 190,000 clones, roughly four fifths found once. The TCR originated in a woman aged 70 to 79 with active or convalescent COVID-19. The chain links TRBV19 to TRBJ2-6; maybe TRBD1 (5 bases). Sequenced: peripheral blood. The CDR3 sequence is CASSQGSGANVLTF. DNA for the CDR3: TGTGCCAGTAGTCAGGGCTCTGGGGCCAACGTCCTGACTTTC.